These T cell receptor beta chains were read from a single sample in a study of OX40 agonist ivuxolimab in advanced cancers. Clones were read by immunoSEQ multiplex PCR, and TCRdb kept only the in-frame ones, dropping some. The sample consists of 70,000 or so clones, around 87% of them appearing once. The source was CD4+ or CD8+ T cells sorted from blood, collected in a trial of the OX40 agonist ivuxolimab. These receptors came from an adult with an advanced solid tumor such as melanoma, head and neck, liver or kidney cancer. CDR3s include the opening cysteine and the closing phenylalanine or tryptophan. Each record gives: V gene, D gene, J gene, clone size, CDR3 DNA, CDR3 protein. A D gene is named only where the DNA matches it firmly. Rows may omit the clone size; those that give it use once, few, many or a size class.

TRBV4-1	TRBD2	TRBJ2-7	.	TGCGCCAGCAGCCAAGCCCTAGCGGGACCCTACGAGCAGTACTTC	CASSQALAGPYEQYF
TRBV27	.	TRBJ2-7	.	TGTGCCAGCAGTTTGTCGCAGGGAAGCGAGCAGTACTTC	CASSLSQGSEQYF
TRBV5-1	TRBD1	TRBJ1-1	.	TGCGCCAGCAGACCCACAGGGGGAGGGATGAACACTGAAGCTTTCTTT	CASRPTGGGMNTEAFF
TRBV28	.	TRBJ2-3	.	TGTGCCAGCAGTTTTAGGTTCAGCTCCACAGATACGCAGTATTTT	CASSFRFSSTDTQYF
TRBV5-1	TRBD1	TRBJ1-5	.	TGCGCCAGCACTCTGACAGGGGCTAGCAATCAGCCCCAGCATTTT	CASTLTGASNQPQHF
TRBV13	.	TRBJ2-5	once	TGTGCCAGCAGCTCTGGTAGCGATGAGACCCAGTACTTC	CASSSGSDETQYF
TRBV27	.	TRBJ2-3	.	TGTGCCAGCAGTACATACAAGGGGGTCACAGATACGCAGTATTTT	CASSTYKGVTDTQYF
TRBV6-1	TRBD2	TRBJ2-1	.	TGTGCCTCACGGGGTCTAGCGGGGGTCTACAATGAGCAGTTCTTC	CASRGLAGVYNEQFF
TRBV18	TRBD1	TRBJ1-1	.	TGTGCCAGCTCACCCCAGGGGGATGAAGCTTTCTTT	CASSPQGDEAFF
TRBV9	TRBD1	TRBJ1-1	.	TGTGCCAGCAGCGTAGGACAGGGTGAGATCGACACTGAAGCTTTCTTT	CASSVGQGEIDTEAFF
TRBV30	.	TRBJ1-2	.	TGTGCCTGGGAACTCCTCCCTAGGGGCTACACCTTC	CAWELLPRGYTF
TRBV4-1	TRBD2	TRBJ2-7	.	TGCGCCAGCAGCCAACTAGCGGGGTACGAGCAGTACTTC	CASSQLAGYEQYF
TRBV19	TRBD2	TRBJ2-1	once	TGTGCCAGTAGTCTAGTGGGAGGGCTAAATGAGCAGTTCTTC	CASSLVGGLNEQFF
TRBV6-6	TRBD1	TRBJ1-1	once	TGTGCCAGCAGTTATGGGACAGGGAACACTGAAGCTTTCTTT	CASSYGTGNTEAFF
TRBV7-8	.	TRBJ1-2	.	TGTGCCAGCAGCTTAGTAGGGGGGGCTAACTATGGCTACACCTTC	CASSLVGGANYGYTF
TRBV9	.	TRBJ2-7	.	TGTGCCAGCAGCCATACAGGGTACGAGCAGTACTTC	CASSHTGYEQYF
TRBV6-1	.	TRBJ1-1	.	TGTGCCAGCAGTGAAGCGGGGGAGGGGTACACTGAAGCTTTCTTT	CASSEAGEGYTEAFF
TRBV4-1	.	TRBJ1-1	once	TGCGCCAGCAGCCAAGATTCCCTCGGGCCGAACACTGAAGCTTTCTTT	CASSQDSLGPNTEAFF
TRBV2	.	TRBJ1-1	.	TGTGCCAGCACCCTGGGACTCGACTGGGGTGAAGCTTTCTTT	CASTLGLDWGEAFF
TRBV5-1	TRBD1	TRBJ1-1	.	TGCGCCAGCAGCTACCATGCGGACAGGGGCCCCACTGAAGCTTTCTTT	CASSYHADRGPTEAFF
TRBV19	.	TRBJ1-1	.	TGTGCCAGTATGGCGACCACGGTCATGAACACTGAAGCTTTCTTT	CASMATTVMNTEAFF
TRBV30	TRBD1	TRBJ1-1	.	TGTGCCTGGAGTTTGGGACAGGGGGGCACTGAAGCTTTCTTT	CAWSLGQGGTEAFF
TRBV27	TRBD1	TRBJ1-1	.	TGTGCCAGCAGTTCCTTCTACGGACAGGTACCTGAAGCTTTCTTT	CASSSFYGQVPEAFF
TRBV7-9	.	TRBJ1-1	.	TGTGCCAGCAGTCAAGAAGGACCGAACACTGAAGCTTTCTTT	CASSQEGPNTEAFF
TRBV29-1	.	TRBJ1-4	.	TGCAGCGTTGAAGAAAGAGGGGGGGGGAATGAAAAACTGTTTTTT	CSVEERGGGNEKLFF
TRBV5-4	.	TRBJ2-7	.	TGTGCCAGCAGCGGCGAGGGCTACTCCTACGAGCAGTACTTC	CASSGEGYSYEQYF
TRBV4-1	TRBD1	TRBJ2-7	.	TGCGCCAGCAGCCTAGCCTCCGGGACAGGGGTCTACGAGCAGTACTTC	CASSLASGTGVYEQYF
TRBV28	.	TRBJ1-1	.	TGTGCCAGCAGTCCCAGGGTCCTGAACACTGAAGCTTTCTTT	CASSPRVLNTEAFF
TRBV19	TRBD1	TRBJ2-3	.	TGTGCCAGTAAGGACAGGGGGCATGAAGATACGCAGTATTTT	CASKDRGHEDTQYF
TRBV6-5	.	TRBJ2-7	once	TGTGCCAGCAGCCCCGCCAGCTCCTACGAGCAGTACTTC	CASSPASSYEQYF
TRBV27	.	TRBJ1-1	few	TGTGCCAGCAGTTTACAGGGGATATCTGAAGCTTTCTTT	CASSLQGISEAFF
TRBV13	TRBD2	TRBJ2-3	.	TGTGCCAGCATCCGGCGGGGGGGCCGAGATACGCAGTATTTT	CASIRRGGRDTQYF
TRBV29-1	TRBD1	TRBJ2-1	.	TGCAGCGTTTCTCCCGGGACAGGGGCATACAATGAGCAGTTCTTC	CSVSPGTGAYNEQFF
TRBV7-2	.	TRBJ1-5	.	TGTGCCAGCAGCTTAGATGGGTCAGCAAGAAATCAGCCCCAGCATTTT	CASSLDGSARNQPQHF
TRBV7-3	TRBD1	TRBJ1-1	.	TGTGCCAGCAGCCCGGACAGGGGGTACACTGAAGCTTTCTTT	CASSPDRGYTEAFF
TRBV19	.	TRBJ1-1	.	TGTGCCAGTAGTATAGATGCCACAGGGACCACTGAAGCTTTCTTT	CASSIDATGTTEAFF
TRBV18	TRBD1	TRBJ1-5	.	TGTGCCAGCTCACCGCAGACAGGGCGAGGTCAGCCCCAGCATTTT	CASSPQTGRGQPQHF
TRBV28	TRBD2	TRBJ2-1	few	TGTGCCAGCAGTTTAGTTAGCGGGAGGGCCTACAATGAGCAGTTCTTC	CASSLVSGRAYNEQFF
TRBV7-2	.	TRBJ2-7	.	TGTGCCAGCAGCTCTACGGGTGAGCAGTACTTC	CASSSTGEQYF
TRBV9	TRBD2	TRBJ2-5	.	TGTGCCAGCAGCGTAGCCGCGGGAGAAGAGACCCAGTACTTC	CASSVAAGEETQYF
TRBV27	TRBD2	TRBJ2-1	.	TGTGCCAGCAGTTCGGGGACTAGCGGCTACAATGAGCAGTTCTTC	CASSSGTSGYNEQFF
TRBV15	.	TRBJ2-5	once	TGTGCCACCAGCAGAGTTACTGGACCAATTGGGGAGCAGTACTTC	CATSRVTGPIGEQYF
TRBV6-5	.	TRBJ2-2	.	TGTGCCAGCAGCACGGCGACCGGGGAGCTGTTTTTT	CASSTATGELFF
TRBV4-1	.	TRBJ2-1	.	TGCGCCAGCAGCCGCGGGACTTACAATGAGCAGTTCTTC	CASSRGTYNEQFF
TRBV7-2	.	TRBJ2-6	.	TGTGCCAGCAGCTTAGAGGACGGAATCTCTGGGGCCAACGTCCTGACTTTC	CASSLEDGISGANVLTF
TRBV29-1	.	TRBJ1-1	.	TGCAGCGGAACACAGGGTGCTGAAGCTTTCTTT	CSGTQGAEAFF
TRBV29-1	.	TRBJ2-7	.	TGCAGCGTTGAAGCGAAGGGAGGCGTGAACGAGCAGTACTTC	CSVEAKGGVNEQYF
TRBV11-2	TRBD1	TRBJ1-2	.	TGTGCCAGCAGCCCCGGGACAGGGTCCCGCTACACCTTC	CASSPGTGSRYTF
TRBV9	TRBD1	TRBJ1-2	.	TGTGCCAGCAGCGTATACGGGACAGAAACTAACTATGGCTACACCTTC	CASSVYGTETNYGYTF
TRBV28	.	TRBJ2-1	.	TGTGCCAGCAGTTTAGGGGGGTACAATGAGCAGTTCTTC	CASSLGGYNEQFF
TRBV9	TRBD1	TRBJ1-1	.	TGTGCCAGCAGCGCCCCGGGGGGGACAGAGAACACTGAAGCTTTCTTT	CASSAPGGTENTEAFF
TRBV5-4	TRBD1	TRBJ2-7	once	TGTGCCAGCAGCTTTGGGACAGGGACTTTTTCCTACGAGCAGTACTTC	CASSFGTGTFSYEQYF
TRBV5-1	TRBD2	TRBJ2-1	.	TGCGCCAGCAGCTGGACTAGCGCGGACACGATTGAGCAGTTCTTC	CASSWTSADTIEQFF
TRBV19	.	TRBJ2-2	.	TGTGCCAGTAGTATGTTTGACAATGCCGGGGAGCTGTTTTTT	CASSMFDNAGELFF
TRBV27	.	TRBJ2-7	.	TGTGCCAGCAGTTTCGGGGACGGATCCTACGAGCAGTACTTC	CASSFGDGSYEQYF